One and the same sample provided the 4 T cell receptor beta chains below, sequenced in a study of blood T cell repertoires in COVID-19. The protocol was immunoSEQ multiplex PCR, while the TCRdb copy is restricted to in-frame clones and leaves out a portion. The sample lists 200,000 to 250,000 clones, about 84% occurring once. The sequenced material came from peripheral blood. The receptor set was obtained from a woman of 80 years or more with COVID-19, enrolled during active disease.

The chain employs TRBV5-1 and TRBJ1-2, with D possibly TRBD1 on 5 matching bases. V lost 3 bases and J lost 0, with 9 bases in between. The CDR3 has 14 amino acids. From germline, CDR1 is SGHRS and CDR2 YFSETQ. The CDR3 sequence is CASSSMTANYGYTF. In DNA form, the CDR3 reads TGCGCCAGCAGCTCGATGACAGCTAACTATGGCTACACCTTC.

CDR3 nucleotide sequence: TGTGCCAGTAGTCCCCGGCACAGGGAAGGTGGCTACACCTTC. Translation gives CASSPRHREGGYTF. This chain joins TRBV19 and TRBJ1-2, with a weak D call TRBD1 (6 bases). CDR1 is LNHDA, CDR2 SQIVND, per germline (reference sequence). The CDR3 covers 14 residues. Trimming took off 5 bases at V and 7 bases at J, with 17 bases between the two ends. Looking up the rest from reference TRBV19 and TRBJ1-2 gives the full variable domain: DGGITQSPKYLFRKEGQNVTLSCEQNLNHDAMYWYRQDPGQGLRLIYYSQIVNDFQKGDIAEGYSVSREKKESFPLTVTSAQKNPTAFYLCASSPRHREGGYTFGSGTRLTVV.

The chain's CDR3 is CASSSRLDRPYEQYF. The CDR3 coding sequence is TGTGCCAGCAGTTCGCGTTTGGACAGGCCCTACGAGCAGTACTTC. The V and J genes are TRBV27 and TRBJ2-7; 7 nucleotides align to TRBD1. Germline lookup yields CDR1 MNHEY and CDR2 SMNVEV (reference sequence). This CDR3 is built from 15 residues. After removal of 4 bases from V and 2 bases from J, the junction contained 8 bases not matched to a gene.

This clone has a handful of counts. The chain has TRBV28 and TRBJ1-5; D perhaps matches TRBD1 (6 bases). The CDR3 sequence is 14 residues long. Trimming stripped 3 bases from V and 4 bases from J, with 10 bases between. Per germline, CDR1 MDHEN and CDR2 SYDVKM. The CDR3 DNA is TGTGCCAGCAGTTTCAGGGGTACTAATCAGCCCCAGCATTTT. Residues: CASSFRGTNQPQHF. Full variable domain (rest looked up from reference TRBV28 and TRBJ1-5): DVKVTQSSRYLVKRTGEKVFLECVQDMDHENMFWYRQDPGLGLRLIYFSYDVKMKEKGDIPEGYSVSREKKERFSLILESASTNQTSMYLCASSFRGTNQPQHFGDGTRLSIL.